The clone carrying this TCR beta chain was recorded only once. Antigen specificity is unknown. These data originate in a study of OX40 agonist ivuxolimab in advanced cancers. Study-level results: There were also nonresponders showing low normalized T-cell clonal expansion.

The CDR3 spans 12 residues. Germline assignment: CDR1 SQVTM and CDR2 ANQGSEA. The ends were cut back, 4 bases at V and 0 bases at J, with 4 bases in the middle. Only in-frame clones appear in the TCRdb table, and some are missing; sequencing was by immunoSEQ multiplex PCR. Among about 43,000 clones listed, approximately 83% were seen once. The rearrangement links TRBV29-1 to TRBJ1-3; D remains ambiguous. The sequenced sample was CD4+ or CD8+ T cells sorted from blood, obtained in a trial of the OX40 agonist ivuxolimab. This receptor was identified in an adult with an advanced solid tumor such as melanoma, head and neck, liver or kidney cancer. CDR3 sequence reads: CSVATSGNTIYF. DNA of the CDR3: TGCAGCGTTGCAACCTCTGGAAACACCATATATTTT. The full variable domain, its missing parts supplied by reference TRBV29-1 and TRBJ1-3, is SAVISQKPSRDICQRGTSLTIQCQVDSQVTMMFWYRQQPGQSLTLIATANQGSEATYESGFVIDKFPISRPNLTFSTLTVSNMSPEDSSIYLCSVATSGNTIYFGEGSWLTVV.